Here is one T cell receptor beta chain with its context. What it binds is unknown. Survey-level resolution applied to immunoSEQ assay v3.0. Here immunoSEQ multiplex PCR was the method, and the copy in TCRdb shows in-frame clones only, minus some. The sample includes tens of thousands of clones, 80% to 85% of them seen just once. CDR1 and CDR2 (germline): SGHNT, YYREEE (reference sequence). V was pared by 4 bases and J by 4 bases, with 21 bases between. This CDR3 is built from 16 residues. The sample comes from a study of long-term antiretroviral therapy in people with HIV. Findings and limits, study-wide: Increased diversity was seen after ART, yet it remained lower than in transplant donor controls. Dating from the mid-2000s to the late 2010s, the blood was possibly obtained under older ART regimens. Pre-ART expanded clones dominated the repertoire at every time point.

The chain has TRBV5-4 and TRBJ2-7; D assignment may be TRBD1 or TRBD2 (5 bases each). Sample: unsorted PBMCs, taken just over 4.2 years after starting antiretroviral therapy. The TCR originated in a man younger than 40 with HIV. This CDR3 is CASSDLGRSRKYEQYF. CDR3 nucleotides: TGTGCCAGCAGCGATTTGGGACGGAGCCGAAAGTACGAGCAGTACTTC.